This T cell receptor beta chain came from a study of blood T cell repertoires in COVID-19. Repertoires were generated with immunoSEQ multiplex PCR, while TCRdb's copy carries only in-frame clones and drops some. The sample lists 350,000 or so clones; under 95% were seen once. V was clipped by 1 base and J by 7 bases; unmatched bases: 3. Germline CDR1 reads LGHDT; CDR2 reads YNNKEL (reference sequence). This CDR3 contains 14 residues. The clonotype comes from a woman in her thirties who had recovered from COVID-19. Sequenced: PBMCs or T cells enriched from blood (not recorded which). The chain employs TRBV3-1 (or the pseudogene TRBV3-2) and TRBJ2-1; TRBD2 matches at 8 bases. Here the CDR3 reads CASSQGLAWNEQFF. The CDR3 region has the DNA TGTGCCAGCAGCCAAGGACTAGCGTGGAATGAGCAGTTCTTC.